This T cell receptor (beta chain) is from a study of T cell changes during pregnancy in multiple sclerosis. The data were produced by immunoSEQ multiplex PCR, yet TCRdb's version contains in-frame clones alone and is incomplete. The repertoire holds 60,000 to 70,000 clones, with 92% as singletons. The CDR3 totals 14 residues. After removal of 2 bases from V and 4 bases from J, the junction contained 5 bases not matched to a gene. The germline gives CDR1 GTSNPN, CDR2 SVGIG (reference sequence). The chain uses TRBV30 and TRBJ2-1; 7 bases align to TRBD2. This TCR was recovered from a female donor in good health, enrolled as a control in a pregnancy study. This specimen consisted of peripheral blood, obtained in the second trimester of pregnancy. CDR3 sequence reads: CAWSLLADYNEQFF. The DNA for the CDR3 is TGTGCCTGGAGTCTCCTAGCGGATTACAATGAGCAGTTCTTC.